Each of the 2 T cell receptor beta chains below was sequenced from the same sample in a study of cytomegalovirus exposure and HLA in healthy donors. This PCR relied on a set of 60 Vbeta primers and 13 Jbeta primers. TCRdb's table, derived via immunoSEQ multiplex PCR, lists solely in-frame clones and lacks some. The table includes hundreds of thousands of clones, 70% to 80% detected once. Sequenced input: PBMCs. These TCRs come from a woman aged 60-75 years in good health and CMV-seropositive.

The V call is TRBV7-6, the J call TRBJ1-2; no definite D call. This CDR3 contains 14 residues. V lost 0 bases to trimming and J lost 5 bases, with 10 bases between them. Germline V lookup: CDR1 SGHVS, CDR2 FNYEAQ. DNA of the CDR3: TGTGCCAGCAGCTTAGCTGGGCAAAGATATGGCTACACCTTC. Translation: CASSLAGQRYGYTF. Full variable domain (outside the CDR3, taken from reference TRBV7-6 and TRBJ1-2): GAGVSQSPRYKVTKRGQDVALRCDPISGHVSLYWYRQALGQGPEFLTYFNYEAQQDKSGLPNDRFSAERPEGSISTLTIQRTEQRDSAMYRCASSLAGQRYGYTFGSGTRLTVV.

The chain is built from TRBV6-1 and TRBJ1-3, with TRBD1 matching 9 bases. Per the germline V gene, CDR1 is MNHNS and CDR2 is SASEGT. The CDR3 extends over 15 amino acids. J lost 6 bases, V lost 5 bases, and 8 bases had no gene match. The CDR3 loop is CASSRRGQGLNTIYF. The CDR3 DNA is TGTGCCAGCAGTCGTAGGGGACAGGGATTAAACACCATATATTTT.